This passage covers 27 T cell receptor beta chains from one sample sequenced in a study of cytomegalovirus exposure and HLA in healthy donors (TCRdb year 2017). The library was made by the immunoSEQ multiplex PCR assay. TCRdb stores this immuneACCESS table with in-frame sequences only. Part of the clones is absent; in the studies checked, under half of the shortfall reflects unresolved V genes, and no reason is known for the rest. The sample table lists hundreds of thousands of clones, 86% of them with a count of one. 0.83% of the sample belongs to the ten largest clones. The source material was PBMCs. The origin of the receptors is a young woman in good health and CMV-seronegative.

The chain links TRBV29-1 to TRBJ2-1, with a tentative D call TRBD1 (6 bases). CDR1 and CDR2 from the germline V gene are SQVTM and ANQGSEA. This CDR3 has 16 amino acids. Trimming pared 0 bases from V and 7 bases from J, leaving 19 bases between. The CDR3 coding sequence is TGCAGCGTTGAAGATCCGAACAGGGCCTCTTGGAATGAGCAGTTCTTC. Amino acids: CSVEDPNRASWNEQFF.

The rearrangement links TRBV6-6 to TRBJ2-6, with no clear D. Trimming shortened V by 2 bases and J by 4 bases, and 9 bases separated the two germline ends. The CDR3 covers 15 residues. Germline CDR1 is MNHNY and CDR2 is SVGAGI (reference sequence). In nucleotides, the CDR3 is TGTGCCAGCAGTTACGTTGAAGCCGGGGCCAACGTCCTGACTTTC. As protein: CASSYVEAGANVLTF.

The chain is built from TRBV2 and TRBJ1-1, with D possibly TRBD1 on 6 matching bases. This CDR3 comprises 14 residues. The germline V gene has CDR1 SNHLY and CDR2 FYNNEI. The V end was cut by 7 bases, the J end by 0 bases, with 12 bases between. CDR3 sequence (DNA): TGTGCCAGCATGGCAAGGGGGATGAACACTGAAGCTTTCTTT. Amino acids: CASMARGMNTEAFF.

A word on this clone: Other DNA variants within this sample encode the same CDR3. The chain uses TRBV28 and TRBJ1-5; no definite D call. This CDR3 is 12 amino acids long. The V gene's germline CDR1 is MDHEN and CDR2 SYDVKM. Between the trimmed V and J ends, which lost 6 bases and 4 bases, there was a span of 7 bases. Written as DNA, the CDR3 is TGTGCCAGCAGATCGGGTAATCAGCCCCAGCATTTT. Encoded protein: CASRSGNQPQHF.

The gene calls are TRBV6-5 and TRBJ2-7; 9 bases match TRBD1. The CDR3 is 15 residues long. The V segment lost 5 bases and the J segment 5 bases; nucleotides outside the gene matches: 10. Germline assignment: CDR1 MNHEY and CDR2 SVGAGI. In DNA, the CDR3 is TGTGCCAGCAGTGCCAGGACAGGGGAGGTGGACGAGCAGTACTTC. This codes for CASSARTGEVDEQYF.

This chain uses TRBV5-1 with TRBJ2-1; possibly TRBD2 for D (6 bases). V was trimmed by 4 bases and J by 4 bases, leaving 9 bases between them. The CDR3 contains 13 residues. Looked up from germline, CDR1 is SGHRS and CDR2 is YFSETQ. The CDR3 loop reads CASSPGTYNEQFF. The CDR3 DNA reads as TGCGCCAGCAGCCCGGGGACTTACAATGAGCAGTTCTTC. Full variable domain (outside the CDR3, taken from reference TRBV5-1 and TRBJ2-1): KAGVTQTPRYLIKTRGQQVTLSCSPISGHRSVSWYQQTPGQGLQFLFEYFSETQRNKGNFPGRFSGRQFSNSRSEMNVSTLELGDSALYLCASSPGTYNEQFFGPGTRLTVL.

The chain is built from TRBV19 and TRBJ2-7, with no clear D. The CDR3 runs 13 residues. The V and J ends lost 5 bases and 3 bases respectively, with 11 bases between them. The V gene's germline CDR1 is LNHDA and CDR2 SQIVND (reference sequence). As DNA, the CDR3 is TGTGCCAGTAGTTTCGCCGGAGACTACGAGCAGTACTTC. It yields the protein CASSFAGDYEQYF.

The chain links TRBV10-2 to TRBJ2-7, with TRBD2 identical over 7 bases. V gave up 8 bases and J gave up 3 bases; unmatched junction bases: 13. CDR1 and CDR2 (germline): WSHSY, SAAADI. The CDR3 covers 15 residues. CDR3 loop: CASSYSRGGSYEQYF. The DNA for the CDR3 is TGCGCCAGCTCGTACTCCCGGGGAGGGAGCTACGAGCAGTACTTC.

The CDR3 DNA reads TGTGCCAGCAGTCTAGCGGGAGCATACGAGCAGTACTTC. Encoded protein: CASSLAGAYEQYF. The genes are TRBV6-6 and TRBJ2-7; 10 bases agree with TRBD2. V was pared by 5 bases and J by 4 bases, with 2 bases of the junction left unmatched. This CDR3 contains 13 residues. CDR1 and CDR2 from the germline V gene are MNHNY and SVGAGI (reference sequence).

The chain uses TRBV7-9 and TRBJ1-1, with D possibly being TRBD1 (6 bases). Trimming stripped 4 bases from V and 1 base from J, with 19 bases between. CDR1 and CDR2 (germline): SEHNR, FQNEAQ (reference sequence). The CDR3 is made up of 17 amino acids. CDR3 in amino acids: CASSSTMKQGSNTEAFF. CDR3 DNA: TGTGCCAGCAGCTCCACAATGAAACAGGGATCGAACACTGAAGCTTTCTTT. Supplemented by reference TRBV7-9 and TRBJ1-1, the full variable domain reads DTGVSQNPRHKITKRGQNVTFRCDPISEHNRLYWYRQTLGQGPEFLTYFQNEAQLEKSRLLSDRFSAERPKGSFSTLEIQRTEQGDSAMYLCASSSTMKQGSNTEAFFGQGTRLTVV.

This clone is a singleton in its sample. This sequence joins TRBV27 and TRBJ1-6; the match to TRBD1 covers 7 bases. After removal of 0 bases from V and 5 bases from J, the junction contained 4 bases not matched to a gene. The CDR3 totals 16 residues. The germline gives CDR1 MNHEY, CDR2 SMNVEV (reference sequence). CDR3 amino acids: CASSLSGDRNNSPLHF. The CDR3 DNA reads TGTGCCAGCAGTTTATCGGGGGACAGAAATAATTCACCCCTCCACTTT.

The chain is built from TRBV6-5 and TRBJ2-3; TRBD2 matches 14 bases. The CDR3 spans 15 residues. The ends lost 6 bases at V and 4 bases at J; junction bases unmatched: 3. The germline V gene has CDR1 MNHEY and CDR2 SVGAGI. The CDR3 loop is CASRGTSGRSDTQYF. CDR3 sequence (DNA): TGTGCCAGCAGAGGGACTAGCGGGAGATCAGATACGCAGTATTTT.

J is TRBJ2-7 and V is TRBV18; D possibly corresponds to TRBD1 (5 bases). The CDR3 spans 15 residues. Germline V gene lookup returns CDR1 KGHSH and CDR2 LQKENI. The germline V and J ends were trimmed by 2 bases and 6 bases, with 17 bases remaining between them. Written as DNA, the CDR3 is TGTGCCAGCTCACCAGCGGCAGGGTCCTCGAGCGAGCAGTACTTC. This sequence encodes CASSPAAGSSSEQYF.

The V call is TRBV5-5, the J call TRBJ2-1; 9 nucleotides line up with TRBD2. J gave up 1 base and V 4 bases, and 6 bases lay outside the gene matches. The CDR3 is 16 residues long. CDR1 is SGHKS and CDR2 is YYEKEE in the germline V gene (reference sequence). CDR3 bases: TGTGCCAGCAGCCTGTTAGCGGGGGCGTCCTACAATGAGCAGTTCTTC. This encodes CASSLLAGASYNEQFF.

This chain uses TRBV28 with TRBJ1-3, with 7 bases fitting TRBD1. The germline CDR1 and CDR2 sequences are MDHEN and SYDVKM. Losses at the gene ends were 6 bases for V and 12 bases for J; bases not matched to a gene: 5. This CDR3 comprises 11 residues. The CDR3 region is CASSYDRDIYF. The CDR3 DNA follows: TGTGCCAGCAGCTACGACAGGGACATATATTTT.

The chain combines TRBV19 with TRBJ2-3; 7 bases are a match to TRBD2. Germline V CDR1 and CDR2: LNHDA, SQIVND (reference sequence). The CDR3 extends over 14 amino acids. The ends lost 6 bases at V and 0 bases at J; junction bases unmatched: 3. The DNA for the CDR3 is TGTGCCAGTAGAAGGCGGGGGAGCACAGATACGCAGTATTTT. This codes for CASRRRGSTDTQYF.

The sample holds one count of this clone. This chain links TRBV2 with TRBJ2-2; the match to TRBD2 covers 7 bases. V was pared by 5 bases and J by 7 bases, with 10 bases of the junction left unmatched. Germline CDR1 reads SNHLY; CDR2 reads FYNNEI. The CDR3 loop spans 15 amino acids. CDR3 amino acids: CASSLTSFKGGELFF. The CDR3 coding sequence is TGTGCCAGCAGTCTGACTAGCTTTAAGGGCGGGGAGCTGTTTTTT.

The chain's CDR3 is CASSLNSPGGTEAFF. The CDR3 nucleotides read TGCGCCAGCAGCCTGAACTCCCCCGGGGGCACTGAAGCTTTCTTT. This chain uses TRBV5-1 with TRBJ1-1; D possibly corresponds to TRBD1 (5 bases). Trimming took off 4 bases at V and 4 bases at J, with 17 bases between the two ends. This CDR3 is 15 amino acids long. Germline V gives CDR1 SGHRS, CDR2 YFSETQ.

The chain is built from TRBV14 and TRBJ2-7; 7 bases line up with TRBD1. The germline V gene encodes CDR1 SGHDN and CDR2 FVKESK. Unmatched junction bases numbered 9, after V lost 3 bases and J lost 4 bases. The CDR3 loop spans 15 amino acids. For the CDR3, the DNA is TGTGCCAGCAGCCACTCGGACAGGCCAAGGTACGAGCAGTACTTC. Protein: CASSHSDRPRYEQYF.

This chain links TRBV2 with TRBJ1-1; D unresolved. The V gene lost 5 bases and the J gene lost 4 bases, with 8 bases spanning the gap. Germline V CDR1 and CDR2: SNHLY, FYNNEI. There are 12 residues in the CDR3. CDR3 amino acids: CASSSLSTEAFF. The CDR3 DNA reads as TGTGCCAGCAGTTCGCTGAGCACTGAAGCTTTCTTT.

The CDR3 region has the DNA TGTGCCAGCAGTTTGACGCTGGGCAGTAGCTCCTACGAGCAGTACTTC. Protein product: CASSLTLGSSSYEQYF. The genes are TRBV27 and TRBJ2-7; the D is unclear. The CDR3 runs 16 residues. Germline assignment: CDR1 MNHEY and CDR2 SMNVEV (reference sequence). Trimming cost V 3 bases and J 0 bases, with 15 bases left between them.

The sample holds one count of this clone. The rearrangement joins TRBV28 to TRBJ2-7; maybe TRBD2 (7 bases). V lost 4 bases to trimming and J lost 6 bases, with 16 bases between them. The CDR3 contains 14 residues. Germline V gene lookup returns CDR1 MDHEN and CDR2 SYDVKM. The CDR3 region is CASSSGGRRGEQYF. The CDR3 DNA follows: TGTGCCAGCAGTTCCGGGGGGCGCCGGGGCGAGCAGTACTTC.

The V gene is TRBV2, the J gene TRBJ2-5; 10 nucleotides match TRBD1. CDR3 length: 14 residues. J was trimmed by 4 bases and V by 5 bases; bases with no gene match: 4. Germline values: CDR1 SNHLY, CDR2 FYNNEI. Here the CDR3 reads CASSHDRGRETQYF. CDR3 coding DNA: TGTGCCAGCAGTCACGACAGGGGGCGAGAGACCCAGTACTTC.

The rearrangement uses TRBV5-1 and TRBJ2-3; no clear D. The V end lost 0 bases, the J end lost 2 bases, and 7 bases lay between the germline ends. CDR3 length equals 14 residues. Germline V gene sequence: CDR1 SGHRS, CDR2 YFSETQ. The CDR3 protein is CASSLGAPTDTQYF. The CDR3 DNA follows: TGCGCCAGCAGCTTGGGGGCCCCCACAGATACGCAGTATTTT.

The chain has TRBV2 and TRBJ2-2, with D possibly TRBD2 on 5 matching bases. Deletions cut 8 bases from V and 1 base from J, with 5 bases between. This CDR3 is 12 amino acids long. CDR1 is SNHLY, CDR2 FYNNEI, per germline. Here the CDR3 reads CASGLNTGELFF. As DNA, the CDR3 is TGTGCCAGCGGACTGAACACCGGGGAGCTGTTTTTT.

The chain carries TRBV28 and TRBJ2-7; 12 nucleotides match TRBD2. The germline V gene encodes CDR1 MDHEN and CDR2 SYDVKM. CDR3 size: 16 residues. The V gene end was trimmed by 5 bases and the J gene end by 3 bases; junction bases not matched to a gene: 8. The CDR3 DNA reads as TGTGCCAGCAGTAACGCAGGACTAGCGGGGAACTACGAGCAGTACTTC. Translation: CASSNAGLAGNYEQYF.

The chain is built from TRBV5-1 and TRBJ1-1; D might be TRBD1 (5 bases). This CDR3 comprises 16 residues. The ends were cut back, 5 bases at V and 4 bases at J, with 21 bases in the middle. Germline V lookup: CDR1 SGHRS, CDR2 YFSETQ. The CDR3: CASRLGTGGSGTEAFF. The CDR3 bases are TGCGCCAGCAGACTCGGAACGGGGGGATCGGGCACTGAAGCTTTCTTT. The full variable domain, in which reference TRBV5-1 and TRBJ1-1 provide the parts outside the CDR3, is KAGVTQTPRYLIKTRGQQVTLSCSPISGHRSVSWYQQTPGQGLQFLFEYFSETQRNKGNFPGRFSGRQFSNSRSEMNVSTLELGDSALYLCASRLGTGGSGTEAFFGQGTRLTVV.